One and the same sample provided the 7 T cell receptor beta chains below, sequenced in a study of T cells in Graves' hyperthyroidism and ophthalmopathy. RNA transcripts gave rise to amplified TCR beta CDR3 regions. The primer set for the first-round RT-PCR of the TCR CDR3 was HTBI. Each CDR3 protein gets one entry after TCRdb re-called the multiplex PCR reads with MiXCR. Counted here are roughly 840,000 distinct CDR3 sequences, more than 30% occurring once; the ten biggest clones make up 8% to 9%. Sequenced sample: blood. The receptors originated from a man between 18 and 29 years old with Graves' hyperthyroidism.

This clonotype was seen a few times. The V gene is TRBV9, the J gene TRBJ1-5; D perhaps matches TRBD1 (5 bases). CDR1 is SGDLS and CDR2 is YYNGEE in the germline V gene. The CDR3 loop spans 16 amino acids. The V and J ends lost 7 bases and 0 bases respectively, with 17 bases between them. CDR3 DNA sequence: TGTGCCAGCCACCCAGGGTTTGTCCATAGCAATCAGCCCCAGCATTTT. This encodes CASHPGFVHSNQPQHF.

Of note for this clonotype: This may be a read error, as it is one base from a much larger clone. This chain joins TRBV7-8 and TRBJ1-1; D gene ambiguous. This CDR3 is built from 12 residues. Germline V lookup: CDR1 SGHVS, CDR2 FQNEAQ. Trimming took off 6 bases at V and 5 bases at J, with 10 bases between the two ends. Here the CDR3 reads CASRGDGTEAFF. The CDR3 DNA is TGTGCCAGCAGGGGAGATGGGACTGAAGCTTTCTTT.

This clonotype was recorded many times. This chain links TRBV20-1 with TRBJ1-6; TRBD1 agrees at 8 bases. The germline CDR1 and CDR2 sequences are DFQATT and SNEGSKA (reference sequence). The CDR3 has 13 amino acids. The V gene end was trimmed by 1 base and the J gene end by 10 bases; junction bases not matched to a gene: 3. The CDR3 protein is CSARGDRRSPLHF. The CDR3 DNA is TGCAGTGCTAGAGGGGACAGGAGGTCACCCCTCCACTTT.

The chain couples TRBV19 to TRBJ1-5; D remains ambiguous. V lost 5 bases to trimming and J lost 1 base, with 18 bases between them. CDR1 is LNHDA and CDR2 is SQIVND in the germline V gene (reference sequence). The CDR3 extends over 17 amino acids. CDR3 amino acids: CASSVIPQAVSNQPQHF. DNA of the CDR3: TGTGCCAGTAGTGTGATACCCCAGGCGGTGAGCAATCAGCCCCAGCATTTT.

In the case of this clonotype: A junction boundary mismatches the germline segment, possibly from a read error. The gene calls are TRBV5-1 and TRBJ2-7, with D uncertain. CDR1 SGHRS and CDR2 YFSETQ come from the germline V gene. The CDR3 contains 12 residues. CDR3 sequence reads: CASSLGTYGQYF. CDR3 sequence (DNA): TGCGCCAGCAGCTTAGGCACTTACGGGCAGTACTTC.

The CDR3 DNA reads as TGTGCCAGTAGTATGGGACAGGGGGGTCAGCCCCAGCATTTT. Amino acid sequence: CASSMGQGGQPQHF. The rearrangement uses TRBV19 and TRBJ1-5, with 11 bases lining up with TRBD1. Germline assignment: CDR1 LNHDA and CDR2 SQIVND (reference sequence). V shed 3 bases, J shed 6 bases, and the junction held 1 base outside the gene matches. The CDR3 spans 14 residues. The whole variable domain, filled in from reference TRBV19 and TRBJ1-5, reads DGGITQSPKYLFRKEGQNVTLSCEQNLNHDAMYWYRQDPGQGLRLIYYSQIVNDFQKGDIAEGYSVSREKKESFPLTVTSAQKNPTAFYLCASSMGQGGQPQHFGDGTRLSIL.

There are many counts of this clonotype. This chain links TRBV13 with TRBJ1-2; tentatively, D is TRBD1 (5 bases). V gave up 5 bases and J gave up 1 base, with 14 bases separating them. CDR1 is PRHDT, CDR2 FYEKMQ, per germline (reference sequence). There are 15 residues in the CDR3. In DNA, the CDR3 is TGTGCCAGCAGCGATGGGACGGTGGATAACTATGGCTACACCTTC. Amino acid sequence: CASSDGTVDNYGYTF. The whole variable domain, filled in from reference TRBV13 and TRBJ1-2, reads AAGVIQSPRHLIKEKRETATLKCYPIPRHDTVYWYQQGPGQDPQFLISFYEKMQSDKGSIPDRFSAQQFSDYHSELNMSSLELGDSALYFCASSDGTVDNYGYTFGSGTRLTVV.